The 31 T cell receptor beta chains in this list originate from one sample, sequenced in a study of Graves' ophthalmopathy and Graves' hyperthyroidism. The authors amplified TCR beta CDR3 regions, and they did so from RNA transcripts for repertoire sequencing. Second-round multiplex PCR came after first-round RT-PCR with HTBI primers. From the multiplex PCR reads, TCRdb called clonotypes with MiXCR, one entry per CDR3 protein. This repertoire shows 620,000 or so distinct CDR3 sequences, about 24% found once; its top ten account for more than 5.5%. Source material: peripheral blood. These receptor sequences come from a woman aged 18-29 years with stable Graves' hyperthyroidism. Some clones in this sample may be carry-over from other donors' samples.

In this sample, this clonotype turned up a few times. The gene calls are TRBV28 and TRBJ1-2; possibly TRBD1 for D (5 bases). With 6 bases removed from V and 4 bases from J, the gap between germline ends came to 12 bases. Germline assignment: CDR1 MDHEN and CDR2 SYDVKM. The length of the CDR3 is 13 residues. As DNA, the CDR3 is TGTGCCAGCAGCCTCACAAGGGGCTATGGCTACACCTTC. Protein product: CASSLTRGYGYTF.

This clonotype appeared many times. The genes are TRBV2 and TRBJ2-2; D is possibly TRBD1 (6 bases). The CDR3 runs to 14 residues. Deletions cut 7 bases from V and 4 bases from J, with 13 bases between. The germline V gene has CDR1 SNHLY and CDR2 FYNNEI. The CDR3 coding sequence is TGTGCCAGCAACCCTCAGGGGCCCACCGGGGAGCTGTTTTTT. Its protein product is CASNPQGPTGELFF.

This chain connects TRBV24-1 to TRBJ2-7, with a weak D call TRBD1 (5 bases). Germline CDR1 is KGHDR and CDR2 is SFDVKD. Between the trimmed V and J ends, which lost 6 bases and 2 bases, there was a span of 7 bases. The CDR3 length is 12 residues. This chain's CDR3 is CATSQGTYEQYF. Here the CDR3 DNA reads TGTGCCACCAGTCAGGGCACCTACGAGCAGTACTTC.

This sequence joins TRBV10-3 and TRBJ1-3; D might be TRBD1 (6 bases). V was trimmed by 8 bases and J by 4 bases, leaving 15 bases between them. CDR1 and CDR2 (germline): ENHRY, SYGVKD. The CDR3 length is 14 residues. The CDR3 DNA follows: TGTGCCATCGGTGGGACACACGAGGGAAACACCATATATTTT. Encoded protein: CAIGGTHEGNTIYF.

This clonotype has a count of ten or more. The chain is built from TRBV7-2 and TRBJ2-7; 7 nucleotides match TRBD1. Germline V gives CDR1 SGHTA, CDR2 FQGNSA. Losses at the gene ends were 3 bases for V and 7 bases for J; bases not matched to a gene: 12. CDR3 length: 15 residues. In nucleotides, the CDR3 is TGTGCCAGCAGCTTCGCAGGGGGTGTTCCGCGGGAGCAGTACTTC. Translation gives CASSFAGGVPREQYF.

This clonotype appeared many times. V and J are TRBV11-2 and TRBJ1-3; no reliable D call. The CDR3 spans 19 residues. With 0 bases removed from V and 2 bases from J, the gap between germline ends came to 20 bases. The V gene's germline CDR1 is SGHAT and CDR2 FQNNGV. The CDR3 loop reads CASSLEIGQFSRPGNTIYF. The DNA of the CDR3 is TGTGCCAGCAGCTTAGAGATAGGGCAGTTTAGTCGTCCTGGAAACACCATATATTTT.

This clonotype occurred many times. The V gene is TRBV4-1, the J gene TRBJ2-7, with D possibly matching TRBD2 (6 bases). The germline gives CDR1 MGHRA, CDR2 YSYEKL. V was cut by 3 bases and J by 3 bases, with 12 bases left in between. The CDR3 consists of 14 residues. The CDR3 protein is CASSHLGGSYEQYF. CDR3 bases: TGCGCCAGCAGCCACCTTGGGGGGAGCTACGAGCAGTACTTC.

This clonotype has at least ten counts. The chain carries TRBV12-3 or TRBV12-4 and TRBJ1-3; D gene unclear. Trimming stripped 2 bases from V and 0 bases from J, with 2 bases between. The CDR3 contains 13 residues. CDR3 sequence: CASSLSSGNTIYF. CDR3 sequence (DNA): TGTGCCAGCAGTTTATCCTCTGGAAACACCATATATTTT.

This chain uses TRBV27 with TRBJ2-2, with D perhaps matching TRBD1 (5 bases). Germline values: CDR1 MNHEY, CDR2 SMNVEV (reference sequence). The CDR3 is 15 residues long. The V end lost 6 bases, the J end lost 5 bases, and 16 bases lay between the germline ends. CDR3: CASSLWGPGTGELFF. CDR3 sequence (DNA): TGTGCCAGCAGCCTGTGGGGCCCAGGGACCGGGGAGCTGTTTTTT.

This clonotype was seen only a few times. This may arise from a read error, as a much more abundant clone is one base away. In this CDR3 the conserved last residue, phenylalanine or tryptophan, is missing, so a read error is likely. CDR3 sequence reads: CAWTGQGASPDGYTL. The CDR3 bases are TGTGCCTGGACGGGACAGGGAGCTTCTCCGGATGGCTACACCCTC. J is TRBJ1-2 and V is TRBV30, with TRBD1 matching 9 bases. This CDR3 region has 15 residues. The J segment lost 6 bases and the V segment lost 4 bases, leaving 12 bases of the junction unmatched. Germline V gives CDR1 GTSNPN, CDR2 SVGIG (reference sequence).

V and J are TRBV3-1 and TRBJ2-5, with TRBD1 as a possible D gene (6 bases). Germline V gene sequence: CDR1 LGHDT, CDR2 YNNKEL (reference sequence). The CDR3 totals 15 residues. V was pared by 7 bases and J by 4 bases, with 19 bases between. The CDR3 here is CASTRGGGRRETQYF. DNA for the CDR3: TGTGCCAGCACCAGGGGTGGGGGCCGGAGAGAGACCCAGTACTTC.

This clonotype was seen repeatedly, ten times or more. This chain uses TRBV19 with TRBJ1-5; D gene uncertain. With 7 bases removed from V and 4 bases from J, the gap between germline ends came to 11 bases. The CDR3 runs to 13 residues. Looked up from germline, CDR1 is LNHDA and CDR2 is SQIVND (reference sequence). The CDR3 reads CASTRNGNQPQHF. CDR3 coding DNA: TGTGCCAGTACCCGGAACGGGAATCAGCCCCAGCATTTT. Full variable domain (outside the CDR3, taken from reference TRBV19 and TRBJ1-5): DGGITQSPKYLFRKEGQNVTLSCEQNLNHDAMYWYRQDPGQGLRLIYYSQIVNDFQKGDIAEGYSVSREKKESFPLTVTSAQKNPTAFYLCASTRNGNQPQHFGDGTRLSIL.

This clonotype has a count of ten or more. The chain employs TRBV6-1 and TRBJ1-2; a weak D match, TRBD1 (5 bases). Germline loops: CDR1 MNHNS, CDR2 SASEGT. The length of the CDR3 is 13 residues. Trimming stripped 0 bases from V and 9 bases from J, with 11 bases between. CDR3 region: CASSEASGLRYTF. CDR3 bases: TGTGCCAGCAGTGAAGCTTCAGGGTTGCGCTACACCTTC.

This clonotype was seen many times. The chain employs TRBV6-5 and TRBJ2-7; TRBD2 might be the D (5 bases). CDR1 and CDR2 from the germline V gene are MNHEY and SVGAGI. The CDR3 length is 14 residues. The V and J ends lost 0 bases and 3 bases respectively, with 9 bases between them. The CDR3 DNA follows: TGTGCCAGCAGTTACTCGAGAGGGTACTACGAGCAGTACTTC. Translating it yields CASSYSRGYYEQYF.

Here the CDR3 DNA reads TGTGCCAGCAGCTTACCGGGGATGGCCTACGAGCAGTACTTC. Its protein product is CASSLPGMAYEQYF. The chain has TRBV7-9 and TRBJ2-7, with a possible D match to TRBD2 (5 bases). CDR3 size: 14 residues. V was cut by 2 bases and J by 2 bases, with 10 bases left in between. From germline, CDR1 is SEHNR and CDR2 FQNEAQ (reference sequence).

As regards this clonotype: Sequence at one end of the junction differs from germline and may be a read error. This chain links TRBV6-1 with TRBJ1-5; D possibly corresponds to TRBD1 (5 bases). Germline CDR1 and CDR2: MNHNS and SASEGT. The CDR3 is 14 amino acids. This chain's CDR3 is CASSGGTLGEPQHF. The CDR3 coding sequence is TGTGCCAGCAGTGGAGGGACGCTGGGCGAGCCTCAGCATTTT.

With regard to this clonotype: The junction differs from germline at one of its ends, possibly a read error. This chain connects TRBV5-6 to TRBJ1-1; the D gene is possibly TRBD1 (6 bases). The CDR3 is 13 residues long. The germline V gene has CDR1 SGHDT and CDR2 YYEEEE. The DNA for the CDR3 is TGTGCCAGCAGCTTTAGGGGGGACACTGGAGCTTTCTTT. Protein product: CASSFRGDTGAFF.

The rearrangement joins TRBV19 to TRBJ1-1; maybe TRBD1 (6 bases). The CDR3 extends over 14 amino acids. V lost 3 bases, J lost 7 bases, and 15 bases lay in between. CDR1 and CDR2 from the germline V gene are LNHDA and SQIVND (reference sequence). This CDR3 is CASSMGGALLEAFF. The CDR3 coding sequence is TGTGCCAGTAGTATGGGGGGGGCTCTACTTGAAGCTTTCTTT. The whole variable domain, remainder taken from reference TRBV19 and TRBJ1-1, is DGGITQSPKYLFRKEGQNVTLSCEQNLNHDAMYWYRQDPGQGLRLIYYSQIVNDFQKGDIAEGYSVSREKKESFPLTVTSAQKNPTAFYLCASSMGGALLEAFFGQGTRLTVV.

The chain joins TRBV19 to TRBJ2-5; D is possibly TRBD2 (6 bases). The CDR3 has 15 amino acids. The germline V and J ends were trimmed by 7 bases and 3 bases, with 18 bases remaining between them. From germline, CDR1 is LNHDA and CDR2 SQIVND (reference sequence). CDR3 sequence reads: CASKGLAREEETQYF. Written as DNA, the CDR3 is TGTGCCAGTAAGGGACTGGCGAGGGAGGAAGAGACCCAGTACTTC.

In its sample, this clonotype was seen a few times. This may be a read error: a much more frequent sequence differs by one nucleotide. This chain connects TRBV12-3 or TRBV12-4 to TRBJ1-6; 10 bases map to TRBD1. This CDR3 comprises 15 residues. The CDR3 loop is CASSYRDRGGSHLHF. The CDR3 DNA follows: TGTGCCAGCAGTTACCGGGACAGGGGCGGTTCACACCTCCACTTT.

This clonotype was seen repeatedly, ten times or more. This chain uses TRBV19 with TRBJ2-2; D is undetermined. CDR3 length: 12 residues. Trimming removed 3 bases from V and 9 bases from J, with 8 bases in between. CDR1 and CDR2 (germline): LNHDA, SQIVND (reference sequence). The CDR3 region is CASSIGFRELFF. CDR3 nucleotide sequence: TGTGCCAGTAGTATTGGGTTCCGGGAGCTGTTTTTT.

The chain employs TRBV14 and TRBJ1-2, with no clear D. V lost 4 bases and J lost 2, with 14 bases in between. There are 15 residues in the CDR3. CDR1 and CDR2 from the germline V gene are SGHDN and FVKESK. The CDR3 DNA reads as TGTGCCAGCAGCCCATTGGCGGGTCAGAACTATGGCTACACCTTC. Encoded protein: CASSPLAGQNYGYTF.

This clonotype was recorded at least ten times. A much larger clone differs by one base, so this may be a read error. V and J are TRBV6-1 and TRBJ1-5; the match to TRBD1 covers 8 bases. Germline loops: CDR1 MNHNS, CDR2 SASEGT. This CDR3 has 15 amino acids. The CDR3 sequence is CAGSEGSGGRQPQHF. The DNA for the CDR3 is TGTGCCGGCAGTGAAGGGTCAGGGGGCAGGCAGCCCCAGCATTTT.

This clonotype showed up many times. V and J are TRBV6-1 and TRBJ2-5; no definite D call. The CDR3 length is 13 residues. Trimming shortened V by 4 bases and J by 1 base, and 7 bases separated the two germline ends. Per the germline V gene, CDR1 is MNHNS and CDR2 is SASEGT. CDR3 sequence: CASSGWSQETQYF. The CDR3 nucleotides are TGTGCCAGCAGTGGTTGGTCCCAAGAGACCCAGTACTTC.

The V gene is TRBV11-2, the J gene TRBJ2-5; 10 positions match TRBD1. This CDR3 has 15 amino acids. V lost 4 bases and J lost 4; bases outside the gene matches: 6. Germline values: CDR1 SGHAT, CDR2 FQNNGV. CDR3 in amino acids: CASSWAGTGAETQYF. The DNA for the CDR3 is TGTGCCAGCAGCTGGGCAGGGACAGGGGCAGAGACCCAGTACTTC. The variable domain in full, completed from reference TRBV11-2 and TRBJ2-5, reads EAGVAQSPRYKIIEKRQSVAFWCNPISGHATLYWYQQILGQGPKLLIQFQNNGVVDDSQLPKDRFSAERLKGVDSTLKIQPAKLEDSAVYLCASSWAGTGAETQYFGPGTRLLVL.

This clonotype was found many times. The V call is TRBV28, the J call TRBJ2-7; D remains unclear. Trimming took 6 bases from V and 0 from J, leaving 15 bases between them. Germline assignment: CDR1 MDHEN and CDR2 SYDVKM. This CDR3 is built from 15 residues. CDR3 in amino acids: CASSPPHPLSYEQYF. The CDR3 bases are TGTGCCAGCAGCCCGCCTCATCCCCTCTCCTACGAGCAGTACTTC.

This clonotype was observed many times. The chain's CDR3 is CASSLTRGQGVEQYF. CDR3 DNA: TGTGCCAGCAGTTTAACGCGTGGGCAGGGGGTCGAGCAGTACTTC. V is TRBV12-3 or TRBV12-4 and J is TRBJ2-7, with TRBD1 matching over 7 bases. V lost 2 bases, J lost 6 bases, and 10 bases stayed unmatched. The CDR3 covers 15 residues.

This clonotype was seen more than once but under ten times. The chain employs TRBV9 and TRBJ1-2; D uncertain. Germline-derived CDR1 and CDR2 are SGDLS and YYNGEE. CDR3 length equals 14 residues. The V and J ends lost 2 bases and 2 bases respectively, with 10 bases between them. CDR3 in amino acids: CASSVDGFNYGYTF. The CDR3, as DNA: TGTGCCAGCAGCGTGGACGGATTCAACTATGGCTACACCTTC.

The CDR3 sequence: CATSRDQGVYNEQFF. DNA for the CDR3: TGTGCCACCAGCAGAGATCAGGGGGTGTACAATGAGCAGTTCTTC. The V call is TRBV15, the J call TRBJ2-1; the match to TRBD1 covers 7 bases. The junction had 3 bases not matched to a gene; V was cut back by 0 bases and J by 4 bases. CDR3 length: 15 amino acids. The germline CDR1 and CDR2 sequences are LNHNV and YYDKDF (reference sequence).

This clonotype was seen repeatedly, ten times or more. This chain connects TRBV5-1 to TRBJ2-7; 7 nucleotides line up with TRBD1. CDR1 is SGHRS and CDR2 is YFSETQ in the germline V gene. The CDR3 totals 12 residues. V lost 8 bases and J lost 2; bases outside the gene matches: 4. CDR3 sequence (DNA): TGCGCCAGTCGGGACAGACCCTACGAGCAGTACTTC. It encodes CASRDRPYEQYF.

V is TRBV12-5 and J is TRBJ1-1, with a weak D call TRBD1 (5 bases). This CDR3 has 16 amino acids. CDR1 is LGHNT, CDR2 FRNRAP, per germline. V was trimmed by 0 bases and J by 3 bases, leaving 14 bases between them. CDR3 DNA sequence: TGTGCTAGTGGTTTGGTTGGCAAGGGGCGGGACACTGAAGCTTTCTTT. It is translated as CASGLVGKGRDTEAFF.